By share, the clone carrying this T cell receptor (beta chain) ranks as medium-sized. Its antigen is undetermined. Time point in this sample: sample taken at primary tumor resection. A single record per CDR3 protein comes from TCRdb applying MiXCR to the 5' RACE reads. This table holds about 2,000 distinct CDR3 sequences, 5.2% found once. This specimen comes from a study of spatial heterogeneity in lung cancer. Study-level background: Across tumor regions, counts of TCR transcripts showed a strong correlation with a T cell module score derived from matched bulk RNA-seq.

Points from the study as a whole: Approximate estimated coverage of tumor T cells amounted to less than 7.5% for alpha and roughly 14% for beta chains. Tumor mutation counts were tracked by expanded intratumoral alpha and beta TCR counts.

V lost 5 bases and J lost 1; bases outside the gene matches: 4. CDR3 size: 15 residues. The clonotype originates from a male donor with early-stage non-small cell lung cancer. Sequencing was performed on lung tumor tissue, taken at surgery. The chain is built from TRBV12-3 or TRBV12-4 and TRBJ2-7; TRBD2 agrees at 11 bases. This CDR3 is CASSTGTSGSYEQYF. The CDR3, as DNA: TGTGCCAGCAGTACCGGGACTAGCGGTTCCTACGAGCAGTACTTC.